The 25 T cell receptor beta chains presented below share a single source sample, sequenced in a study of regulatory T cells in long-lasting Graves disease. Arm-PCR of CDR3 regions and iRepertoire HTBI primers were the basis on which TCR beta libraries were built. TCRdb reanalysed the multiplex PCR reads using MiXCR and keeps one entry per CDR3 protein. The sample has some 330,000 distinct CDR3 sequences, about 10% seen once. Described time point: newly diagnosed GD, antithyroid drugs for less than 3 months. Generation of the TCR library employed RNA extracted from PBMCs. The sample also formed part of further work on T cells in Graves' hyperthyroidism and ophthalmopathy.

The sample here was peripheral blood mononuclear cells (PBMCs), taken at new diagnosis, from a patient treated with antithyroid drugs. The receptors originated from a young woman with Graves disease.

The table lists this clonotype with many counts. The chain links TRBV7-9 to TRBJ2-1; possibly TRBD1 or TRBD2 for D (5 bases each). V shed 4 bases and J shed 8 bases, with 18 bases lying between them. The CDR3 spans 15 residues. The germline gives CDR1 SEHNR, CDR2 FQNEAQ (reference sequence). CDR3: CASSSVPQARDEQFF. The CDR3 DNA reads as TGTGCCAGCAGCTCCGTACCACAGGCGCGGGATGAGCAGTTCTTC.

This clonotype showed up many times. The chain uses TRBV2 and TRBJ2-5; 8 nucleotides agree with TRBD1. CDR3 size: 16 residues. Germline V lookup: CDR1 SNHLY, CDR2 FYNNEI. V was clipped by 2 bases and J by 4 bases; unmatched bases: 9. CDR3 protein: CASSESGRGLRETQYF. The CDR3, as DNA: TGTGCCAGCAGTGAATCTGGCAGGGGGCTTCGAGAGACCCAGTACTTC.

This clonotype was counted a few times. CDR3 region: CASSPRRRPEFSPLHF. DNA for the CDR3: TGCGCCAGCAGCCCTAGAAGGAGGCCGGAATTTTCACCCCTCCACTTT. The chain combines TRBV4-1 with TRBJ1-6; D unresolved. This CDR3 has 16 amino acids. V was pared by 4 bases and J by 9 bases, with 19 bases between. Germline-derived CDR1 and CDR2 are MGHRA and YSYEKL.

This clonotype was seen at least ten times. J is TRBJ2-2 and V is TRBV7-2; 10 bases are a match to TRBD1. The germline V gene encodes CDR1 SGHTA and CDR2 FQGNSA. Trimming at V came to 2 bases and at J to 4 bases, leaving 1 base not matched to a gene. The CDR3 loop spans 15 amino acids. CDR3 DNA: TGTGCCAGCAGCTTAAGGACAGGGGGCACCGGGGAGCTGTTTTTT. It codes for CASSLRTGGTGELFF.

A few counts support this clonotype. This chain joins TRBV10-3 and TRBJ2-3; maybe TRBD1 (5 bases). V shed 0 bases and J shed 5 bases, with 12 bases lying between them. Germline CDR1 reads ENHRY; CDR2 reads SYGVKD. The CDR3 extends over 15 amino acids. The CDR3 loop is CAISESVGAGDTQYF. The CDR3 coding sequence is TGTGCCATCAGTGAGTCGGTAGGGGCCGGAGATACGCAGTATTTT.

As regards this clonotype: A much more abundant neighbour one base away suggests this may be a read error. The chain is built from TRBV10-3 and TRBJ1-1; D is ambiguous. Trimming pared 0 bases from V and 0 bases from J, leaving 8 bases between. The CDR3 has 15 amino acids. Germline V gives CDR1 ENHRY, CDR2 SYGVKD. CDR3 protein: CAISESKSLNTEAFF. CDR3 nucleotides: TGTGCCATCAGTGAGTCGAAGTCCTTGAACACTGAAGCTTTCTTT.

The chain links TRBV7-9 to TRBJ2-5; 16 bases line up with TRBD2. The CDR3 runs 18 residues. Germline V gene lookup returns CDR1 SEHNR and CDR2 FQNEAQ (reference sequence). With 5 bases clipped from V and 5 bases from J, the junction kept 11 bases outside the gene matches. CDR3: CASSTTGTSGRAGETQYF. In nucleotides, the CDR3 is TGTGCCAGCAGCACTACCGGGACTAGCGGGAGGGCCGGGGAGACCCAGTACTTC.

This chain joins TRBV6-2 or TRBV6-3 and TRBJ2-3; D ambiguous. The CDR3 spans 14 residues. From germline, CDR1 is MNHEY and CDR2 SVGEGT. Deletions cut 0 bases from V and 4 bases from J, with 8 bases between. CDR3 protein: CASSYSLDADTQYF. CDR3 coding DNA: TGTGCCAGCAGTTACTCCCTGGACGCAGATACGCAGTATTTT.

Many counts were recorded for this clonotype. The chain joins TRBV7-2 to TRBJ1-5, with TRBD1 identical over 8 bases. Per germline, CDR1 SGHTA and CDR2 FQGNSA. The CDR3 totals 14 residues. J lost 7 bases, V lost 1 base, and 3 bases had no gene match. The CDR3, as DNA: TGTGCCAGCAGCTTAGAGCAGGGGGCCCAGCCCCAGCATTTT. Translation: CASSLEQGAQPQHF.

This clonotype was seen many times. The V call is TRBV30, the J call TRBJ1-2; D is undetermined. The CDR3 is 16 residues long. The germline V gene has CDR1 GTSNPN and CDR2 SVGIG (reference sequence). V was shortened by 0 bases and J by 2 bases, with 16 bases between the two germline ends. CDR3 bases: TGTGCCTGGAGTGTACGATATGGGGTCACAAACTATGGCTACACCTTC. It translates to CAWSVRYGVTNYGYTF.

With regard to this clonotype: At one end the junction does not follow the germline gene, possibly because of a read error. The chain carries TRBV7-2 and TRBJ1-1, with D uncertain. This CDR3 is built from 10 residues. CDR1 SGHTA and CDR2 FQGNSA come from the germline V gene. CDR3 sequence: CASSYSEALF. In nucleotides, the CDR3 is TGTGCCAGCAGCTACTCTGAAGCTCTCTTT.

This clonotype was found many times. The chain has TRBV20-1 and TRBJ1-1; D gene uncertain. V shed 0 bases and J shed 1 base, with 6 bases lying between them. The CDR3 extends over 13 amino acids. Germline V lookup: CDR1 DFQATT, CDR2 SNEGSKA (reference sequence). The chain's CDR3 is CSARDPANTEAFF. The CDR3 coding sequence is TGCAGTGCTAGAGATCCAGCGAACACTGAAGCTTTCTTT.

This chain uses TRBV13 with TRBJ1-1; TRBD1 aligns across 7 bases. V was clipped by 3 bases and J by 3 bases; unmatched bases: 13. Germline CDR1 and CDR2: PRHDT and FYEKMQ (reference sequence). This CDR3 is built from 17 residues. CDR3 in amino acids: CASSFYRGLFVDTEAFF. CDR3 sequence (DNA): TGTGCCAGCAGCTTTTATAGGGGGCTGTTCGTCGACACTGAAGCTTTCTTT. Complete variable domain (other parts from reference TRBV13 and TRBJ1-1): AAGVIQSPRHLIKEKRETATLKCYPIPRHDTVYWYQQGPGQDPQFLISFYEKMQSDKGSIPDRFSAQQFSDYHSELNMSSLELGDSALYFCASSFYRGLFVDTEAFFGQGTRLTVV.

Ten or more counts support this clonotype. The chain has TRBV30 and TRBJ1-2; the D gene is possibly TRBD1 (5 bases). Germline V gene data show CDR1 as GTSNPN and CDR2 as SVGIG (reference sequence). Trimming shortened V by 2 bases and J by 8 bases, and 12 bases separated the two germline ends. This CDR3 has 12 amino acids. CDR3 protein: CAWSTGDAGYTF. CDR3 sequence (DNA): TGTGCCTGGAGTACGGGGGATGCCGGCTACACCTTC.

This clonotype appeared many times. The gene calls are TRBV20-1 and TRBJ1-1; D gene unclear. Trimming took off 0 bases at V and 1 base at J, with 12 bases between the two ends. The CDR3 totals 15 residues. Per the germline V gene, CDR1 is DFQATT and CDR2 is SNEGSKA (reference sequence). The CDR3 here is CSARDPLVSNTEAFF. CDR3 DNA: TGCAGTGCTAGAGATCCCCTTGTATCGAACACTGAAGCTTTCTTT.

This clonotype was recorded many times. The chain carries TRBV6-2 or TRBV6-3 and TRBJ2-1, with D perhaps being TRBD1 or TRBD2 (6 bases each). Looked up from germline, CDR1 is MNHEY and CDR2 is SVGEGT. The CDR3 is 17 amino acids. The V end lost 0 bases, the J end lost 4 bases, and 16 bases lay between the germline ends. CDR3 bases: TGTGCCAGCAGTTACTCGAGAGGGGGGCGTTGGTACAATGAGCAGTTCTTC. This translates into CASSYSRGGRWYNEQFF.

Ten or more counts support this clonotype. V is TRBV20-1 and J is TRBJ1-4, with D unresolved. Germline V gives CDR1 DFQATT, CDR2 SNEGSKA (reference sequence). The CDR3 is made up of 13 amino acids. The CDR3: CSAPEGPNEKLFF. CDR3 nucleotide sequence: TGCAGCGCTCCTGAAGGCCCTAATGAAAAACTGTTTTTT.

Ten or more counts support this clonotype. V is TRBV28 and J is TRBJ1-1; the match to TRBD1 covers 9 bases. There are 16 residues in the CDR3. Looked up from germline, CDR1 is MDHEN and CDR2 is SYDVKM. Trimming took 4 bases from V and 3 from J; bases not matched to a gene: 9. The CDR3 bases are TGTGCCAGCAGTTATCCATCGACAGGGGGTGACACTGAAGCTTTCTTT. Encoded protein: CASSYPSTGGDTEAFF.

This clonotype has more than one count but fewer than ten. This chain joins TRBV4-3 and TRBJ2-6; TRBD1 aligns across 9 bases. The CDR3 totals 18 residues. V lost 0 bases to trimming and J lost 2 bases; unmatched junction nucleotides: 5. Germline CDR1 reads LGHNA; CDR2 reads YSLEER. The CDR3 region is CASSQEGTGITGANVLTF. In nucleotides, the CDR3 is TGCGCCAGCAGCCAAGAGGGGACAGGGATAACTGGGGCCAACGTCCTGACTTTC.

The sample holds many counts of this clonotype. The chain has TRBV12-3 or TRBV12-4 and TRBJ1-4, with D perhaps matching TRBD1 (6 bases). The CDR3 is made up of 15 amino acids. V lost 8 bases and J 0 bases, leaving 13 bases between the germline ends. Here the CDR3 reads CASGLGGATNEKLFF. The CDR3 region has the DNA TGTGCCAGCGGCCTCGGGGGCGCAACTAATGAAAAACTGTTTTTT.

This clonotype was found a few times. A much larger clonotype is one base distant, so this may be a read error. The CDR3 does not end in the conserved phenylalanine or tryptophan, so this is likely a read error. The chain couples TRBV12-3 or TRBV12-4 to TRBJ1-2; tentatively, D is TRBD1 (5 bases). Trimming left V 3 bases short and J 5 bases short, with 13 bases between. This CDR3 spans 14 amino acids. The CDR3 protein is CASSLTTVFYGYTS. As DNA, the CDR3 is TGTGCCAGCAGTTTGACGACAGTCTTTTATGGCTACACCTCC.

Ten or more counts support this clonotype. The chain links TRBV12-3 or TRBV12-4 to TRBJ2-7; possible D gene TRBD2, 5 bases. The CDR3 extends over 14 amino acids. V lost 4 bases and J 6 bases, leaving 16 bases between the germline ends. This chain's CDR3 is CASSSGLHSIEQYF. The CDR3 nucleotides are TGTGCCAGCAGTTCCGGACTCCATAGCATCGAGCAGTACTTC.

The chain combines TRBV20-1 with TRBJ1-1; perhaps TRBD1 as D (6 bases). From germline, CDR1 is DFQATT and CDR2 SNEGSKA (reference sequence). The CDR3 contains 10 residues. V was shortened by 6 bases and J by 6 bases, with 8 bases between the two germline ends. CDR3 in amino acids: CSAWTAEAFF. CDR3 DNA: TGCAGTGCATGGACAGCTGAAGCTTTCTTT.

This clonotype was seen many times. The J gene is TRBJ1-3, the V gene TRBV18; no clear D gene. This CDR3 comprises 12 residues. From germline, CDR1 is KGHSH and CDR2 LQKENI. Between the trimmed V and J ends, which lost 9 bases and 5 bases, there was a span of 11 bases. Written as DNA, the CDR3 is TGTGCCAGTTTCACCAATCGAAACACCATATATTTT. The encoded protein is CASFTNRNTIYF.

This clonotype was seen at least ten times. This chain uses TRBV27 with TRBJ2-1; weak D call: TRBD2 (5 bases). This CDR3 is 16 amino acids long. Germline CDR1 and CDR2: MNHEY and SMNVEV (reference sequence). V lost 4 bases to trimming and J lost 8 bases, with 21 bases between them. The DNA of the CDR3 is TGTGCCAGCAGTTCAATAATAGGACTTTTGGGTGATGAGCAGTTCTTC. It codes for CASSSIIGLLGDEQFF.